This T cell receptor (beta chain) was recovered during a study of cytomegalovirus exposure and HLA in healthy donors. Study-level points and caveats: V- and J-gene trimming of TCR beta was linked (in a later analysis) to a missense DCLRE1C variant. A later analysis found common viral pathogens apparently linked to several of the most significant clusters.

Vbeta (60) and Jbeta (13) primers were used in the PCR. Measured with immunoSEQ multiplex PCR; TCRdb has only the in-frame clones, and not every one. The repertoire includes 100,000 to 140,000 clones, around 78% of them detected once, and about 8% sits in the top ten. This clone was counted between two and nine times. Its target is unknown. The CDR3 sequence is 13 residues long. Germline CDR1 is SGHVS and CDR2 is FNYEAQ. Trimming removed 1 base from V and 2 bases from J, with 5 bases in between. The source material was PBMCs. This chain links TRBV7-6 with TRBJ1-2, with a weak D call TRBD1 (5 bases). The TCR sequence derives from a man aged 30-40 years in good health and CMV-seronegative. The CDR3 here is CASSLGQNYGYTF. The CDR3 nucleotides read TGTGCCAGCAGCTTAGGACAGAACTATGGCTACACCTTC.